This TCR beta chain emerged from a study of T cell responses to AZD1222 COVID-19 vaccine. Some clones are missing from TCRdb's copy, which holds only in-frame ones; the method was immunoSEQ multiplex PCR. This sample has 100,000 to 150,000 clones, with around 88% found just once. The CDR3 runs to 16 residues. Germline lookup yields CDR1 SGHDT and CDR2 YYEEEE. V lost 0 bases and J 0 bases, leaving 10 bases between the germline ends. The receptor was isolated from an adult in good health. This chain uses TRBV5-6 with TRBJ1-3; D is perhaps TRBD1 (5 bases). Sequences were derived from peripheral blood, sampled on day 0 of MenACWY control vaccination. The CDR3 reads CASSLEGRGSGNTIYF. CDR3 DNA sequence: TGTGCCAGCAGCTTGGAAGGAAGGGGCTCTGGAAACACCATATATTTT.